This T cell receptor (beta chain) originates from a study of blood T cell repertoires in COVID-19. Study overall: The United States, Italy and Spain supplied acute and convalescent COVID-19 samples. T cells, B-cell-depleted T cells, or PBMCs supplied cDNA or gDNA.

How the authors handled the data: Estimates of nucleated cell counts were drawn from the amplification of reference gene primers. Clones were sequenced by immunoSEQ multiplex PCR, and TCRdb holds only the in-frame ones, with some missing. That table gives V, J and clone size, and the DNA gave D and trimming. The sample includes roughly 170,000 clones, 70% to 85% of them seen just once. This CDR3 region has 15 residues. Germline V gene data show CDR1 as SGHRS and CDR2 as YFSETQ. Trimming left V 2 bases short and J 4 bases short, with 13 bases between. This clone was seen once. Sequencing input: peripheral blood. This clonotype originated in a human donor in a cohort sampled during active COVID-19. The J gene is TRBJ2-1, the V gene TRBV5-1; a weak D match, TRBD1 (7 bases). In nucleotides, the CDR3 is TGCGCCAGCAGCTTCCTGGGGGGACAGTACAATGAGCAGTTCTTC. This codes for CASSFLGGQYNEQFF.